Detailed here is one TCR beta chain. The antigen is not known. This sample stems from a study of identical twins. TCRdb used MiXCR to reprocess the 5' RACE reads, holding one entry per CDR3 protein. The sample lists 450,000 or so distinct CDR3 sequences; 20% to 25% were seen once. This CDR3 comprises 15 residues. Trimming at V came to 6 bases and at J to 5 bases, leaving 10 bases not matched to a gene. Germline-derived CDR1 and CDR2 are MGHDK and SYGVNS. Study-level results: Among out-of-frame alpha sequences shared by twins, low generation probability occurred in excess. Out-of-frame TCR alpha sharing observed in monozygotic twins exceeded model estimates.

These records were also assigned to another study, of T cells expressing NK-cell markers. That paper states: Seropositivity for HCMV was found in seven of the eight sequenced donors, with one seronegative. In a group of 5 to 7 donors, dominant NKG2C+ clonotypes represented roughly 1.0-7.0% of CD8+ T cells.

The material sequenced was CD4+ T cells sorted from blood. V and J are TRBV25-1 and TRBJ1-2, with 9 bases that match TRBD1. The source is a woman younger than 30 in good health. The CDR3 region has the DNA TGTGCCAGCAGGGGGCCGGGACAGGGCCAGTATGGCTACACCTTC. This sequence encodes CASRGPGQGQYGYTF.